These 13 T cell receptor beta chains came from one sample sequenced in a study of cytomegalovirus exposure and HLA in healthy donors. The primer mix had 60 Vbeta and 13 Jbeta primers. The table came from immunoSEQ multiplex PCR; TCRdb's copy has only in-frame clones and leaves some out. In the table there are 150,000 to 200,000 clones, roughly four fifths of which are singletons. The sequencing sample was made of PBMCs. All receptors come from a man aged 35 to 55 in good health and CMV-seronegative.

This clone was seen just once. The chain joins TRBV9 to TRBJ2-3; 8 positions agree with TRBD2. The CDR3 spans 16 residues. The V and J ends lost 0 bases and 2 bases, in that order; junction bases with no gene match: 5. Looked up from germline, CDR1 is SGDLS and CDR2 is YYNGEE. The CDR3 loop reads CASSVESRGVTDTQYF. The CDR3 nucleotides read TGTGCCAGCAGCGTAGAATCGCGGGGGGTCACAGATACGCAGTATTTT.

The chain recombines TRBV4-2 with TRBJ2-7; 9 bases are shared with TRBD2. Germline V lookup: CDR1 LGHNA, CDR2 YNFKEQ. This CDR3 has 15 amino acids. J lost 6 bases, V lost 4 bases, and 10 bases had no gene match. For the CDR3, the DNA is TGTGCCAGCAGCCCCCCGGGCCTAGCGGGGTGCGAGCAGTACTTC. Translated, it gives CASSPPGLAGCEQYF.

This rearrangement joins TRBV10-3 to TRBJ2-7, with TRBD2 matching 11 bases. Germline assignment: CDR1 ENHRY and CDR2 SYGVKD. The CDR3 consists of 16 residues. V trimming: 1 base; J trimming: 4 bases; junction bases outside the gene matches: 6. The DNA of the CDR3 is TGTGCCATCAGTGAGTTAGCGAGACTAGCGGGGTACGAGCAGTACTTC. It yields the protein CAISELARLAGYEQYF.

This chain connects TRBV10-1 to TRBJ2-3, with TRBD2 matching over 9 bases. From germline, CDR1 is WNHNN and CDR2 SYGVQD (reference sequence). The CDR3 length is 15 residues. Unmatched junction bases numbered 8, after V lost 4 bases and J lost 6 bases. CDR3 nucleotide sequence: TGCGCCAGCAGTGGACATAGCGGGGGTTTGGATACGCAGTATTTT. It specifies CASSGHSGGLDTQYF.

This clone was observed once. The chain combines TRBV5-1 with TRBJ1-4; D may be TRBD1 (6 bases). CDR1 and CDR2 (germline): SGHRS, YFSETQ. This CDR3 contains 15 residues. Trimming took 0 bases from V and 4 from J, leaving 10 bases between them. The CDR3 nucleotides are TGCGCCAGCAGCTTGGGAGGACAGTTTAATGAAAAACTGTTTTTT. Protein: CASSLGGQFNEKLFF.

The CDR3 region is CSVWREGGYTF. The CDR3 DNA is TGCAGCGTCTGGAGGGAGGGTGGCTACACCTTC. The V gene is TRBV29-1, the J gene TRBJ1-2, with D uncertain. Germline V gene lookup returns CDR1 SQVTM and CDR2 ANQGSEA. Trimming left V 6 bases short and J 7 bases short, with 12 bases between. The CDR3 spans 11 residues.

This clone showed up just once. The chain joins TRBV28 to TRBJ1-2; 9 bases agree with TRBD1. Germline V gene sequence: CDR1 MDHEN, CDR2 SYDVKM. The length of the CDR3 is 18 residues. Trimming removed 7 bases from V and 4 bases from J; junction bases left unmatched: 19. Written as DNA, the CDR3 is TGTGCCAGCACCTTCAAAGGGACAGGGAGTCAGTTTAGCTATGGCTACACCTTC. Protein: CASTFKGTGSQFSYGYTF.

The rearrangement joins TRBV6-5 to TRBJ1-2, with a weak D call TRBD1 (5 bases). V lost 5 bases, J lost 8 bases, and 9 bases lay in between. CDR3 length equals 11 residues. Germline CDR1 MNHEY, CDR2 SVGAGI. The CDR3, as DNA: TGTGCCAGCAGTCCAGGGTGGGGCTACACCTTC. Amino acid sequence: CASSPGWGYTF.

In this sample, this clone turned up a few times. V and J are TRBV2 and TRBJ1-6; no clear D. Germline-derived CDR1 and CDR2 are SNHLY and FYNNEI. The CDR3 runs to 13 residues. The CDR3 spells CGSSRGDNSPLHF. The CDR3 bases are TGTGGGAGCAGTCGGGGAGATAATTCACCCCTCCACTTT.

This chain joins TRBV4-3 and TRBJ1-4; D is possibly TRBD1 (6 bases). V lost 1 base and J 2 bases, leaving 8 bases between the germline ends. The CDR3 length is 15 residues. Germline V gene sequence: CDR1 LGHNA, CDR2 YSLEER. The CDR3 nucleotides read TGCGCCAGCAGCCAAGGACAGGCTACTAATGAAAAACTGTTTTTT. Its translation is CASSQGQATNEKLFF.

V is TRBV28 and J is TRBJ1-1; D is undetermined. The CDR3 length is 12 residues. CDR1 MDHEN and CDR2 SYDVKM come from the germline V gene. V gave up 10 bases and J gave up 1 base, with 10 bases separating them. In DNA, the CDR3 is TGTGCCACCTTTTCCAGGAACACTGAAGCTTTCTTT. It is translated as CATFSRNTEAFF. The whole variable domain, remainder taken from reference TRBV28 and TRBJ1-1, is DVKVTQSSRYLVKRTGEKVFLECVQDMDHENMFWYRQDPGLGLRLIYFSYDVKMKEKGDIPEGYSVSREKKERFSLILESASTNQTSMYLCATFSRNTEAFFGQGTRLTVV.

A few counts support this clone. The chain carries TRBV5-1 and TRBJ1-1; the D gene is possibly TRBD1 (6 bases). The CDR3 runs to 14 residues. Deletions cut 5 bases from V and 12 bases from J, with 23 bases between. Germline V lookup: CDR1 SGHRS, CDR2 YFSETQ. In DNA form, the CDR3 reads TGCGCCAGCAGGCTCGACCCCCAGGGGCGCTGGACTTTCTTT. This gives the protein CASRLDPQGRWTFF.

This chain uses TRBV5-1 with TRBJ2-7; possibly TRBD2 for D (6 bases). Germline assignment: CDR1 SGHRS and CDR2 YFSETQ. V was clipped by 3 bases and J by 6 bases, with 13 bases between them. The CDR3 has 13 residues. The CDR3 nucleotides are TGCGCCAGCAGCTGGGAATACGGGGGCGAGCAGTACTTC. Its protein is CASSWEYGGEQYF. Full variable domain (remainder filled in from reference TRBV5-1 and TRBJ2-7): KAGVTQTPRYLIKTRGQQVTLSCSPISGHRSVSWYQQTPGQGLQFLFEYFSETQRNKGNFPGRFSGRQFSNSRSEMNVSTLELGDSALYLCASSWEYGGEQYFGPGTRLTVT.